This is a list of T cell receptor beta chains from one sample in a study of immune characterization of retroperitoneal liposarcoma. TCRdb re-analysed the PCR reads in MiXCR, keeping a single row per CDR3 protein. The table shows roughly 7,000 distinct CDR3 sequences, with approximately 28% occurring only once. The material sequenced was blood. These receptors were taken from a male donor with retroperitoneal liposarcoma. Both conserved end residues are part of each CDR3. The D gene is left open where the match is weak. Part of the rows lack a size; the others show once, few, many or a class for expanded clones.

CDR3nt	CDR3aa	v_gene	abundance	j_gene	d_gene
TGTGCCAGCAGTGGCGAGTTAGCCAAAAACATTCAGTACTTC	CASSGELAKNIQYF	TRBV6-1	-	TRBJ2-4	-
TGCAGTGCTACCCCTACCACCAGGGCTGAGCAGTTCTTC	CSATPTTRAEQFF	TRBV20-1	once	TRBJ2-1	-
TGTGCCTCGGGCGGCGGGGTTAAGTCACCCCTCCACTTT	CASGGGVKSPLHF	TRBV6-1	many	TRBJ1-6	-
TGTGCCAGCACCCTACAGGGGGACACTGAAGCTTTCTTT	CASTLQGDTEAFF	TRBV6-1	medium-sized	TRBJ1-1	TRBD1
TGTGCCAGCAGCTTCTCAGGGGACAATGGCTACACCTTC	CASSFSGDNGYTF	TRBV7-3	many	TRBJ1-2	-
TGTGCCAGCAGCTTACTCCAGGGATCCTACGAGCAGTACTTC	CASSLLQGSYEQYF	TRBV7-6	medium-sized	TRBJ2-7	-
TGTGCCAGCAACGGGGACGACACCTCGAACACCGGGGAGCTGTTTTTT	CASNGDDTSNTGELFF	TRBV12-3/TRBV12-4	-	TRBJ2-2	-
TGTGCCAGCAGTTACTCAGATCAGCCCCAGCATTTT	CASSYSDQPQHF	TRBV6-6	-	TRBJ1-5	-
TGTGCCAGCAGGCCGGGCCCCGGGACAGAAGCTTTCTTT	CASRPGPGTEAFF	TRBV27	many	TRBJ1-1	-
TGTGCCAGCAGTGAAGGGGGCCACTTAGGGGGAGATACGCAGTATTTT	CASSEGGHLGGDTQYF	TRBV6-1	once	TRBJ2-3	-
TGTGCCAGCAGCCAAGGCGTCCCGGGAAACACCATATATTTT	CASSQGVPGNTIYF	TRBV4-2	-	TRBJ1-3	-
TGTGCCAGCAGCTTAGGGAGGCGCGGTCGAACCGAGGAAGACACCATATATTTT	CASSLGRRGRTEEDTIYF	TRBV11-2	-	TRBJ1-3	-
TGTGCCAGCAGTTTTTCAACCAACTACAATGAGCAGTACTTC	CASSFSTNYNEQYF	TRBV7-3	many	TRBJ2-5	-
TGCGCCAGCAGCTTGACAGGGGCTGGCACTGAAGCTTTCTTT	CASSLTGAGTEAFF	TRBV5-1	few	TRBJ1-1	TRBD1
TGTGCCAGCAGCCCTCTAGCGGGAGCTGTAGATGAGCAGTTCTTC	CASSPLAGAVDEQFF	TRBV6-4	-	TRBJ2-1	TRBD2
TGTGCCAGCAGCCCGCAGAGCGGGAGATCGGATACGCAGTATTTT	CASSPQSGRSDTQYF	TRBV4-1	-	TRBJ2-3	TRBD2
TGCGCCAGCAGCCAAGAACCAACGGACACTGAAGCTTTCTTT	CASSQEPTDTEAFF	TRBV4-1	few	TRBJ1-1	-
TGTGCCAGCAGTTCCCTGACAGGGCGGAACACTGAAGCTTTCTTT	CASSSLTGRNTEAFF	TRBV6-1	medium-sized	TRBJ1-1	TRBD1
TGTGCCAGCAGCTTAGTGCCGGCGGGAGCAGACAATGAGCAGTTCTTC	CASSLVPAGADNEQFF	TRBV7-6	many	TRBJ2-1	TRBD2
TGTGCCAGCATCCACGAGGACAGGCCCTACGAGCAGTACTTC	CASIHEDRPYEQYF	TRBV12-3/TRBV12-4	-	TRBJ2-7	TRBD1
TGCAGTGCTAGAAGGAGGGTAGCGGGAGGGCCCGATACGCAGTATTTT	CSARRRVAGGPDTQYF	TRBV20-1	few	TRBJ2-3	TRBD2
TGTGCCAGCAGTTACTACGCACAGCCCTATGGCTACACCTTC	CASSYYAQPYGYTF	TRBV6-2/TRBV6-3	-	TRBJ1-2	-
TGTGCCAGCAGTTTCGGGACTACCCCCTTCTTC	CASSFGTTPFF	TRBV12-3/TRBV12-4	many	TRBJ2-1	TRBD2
TGTGCCAGCAGCTCGTACACAGATACGCAGTATTTT	CASSSYTDTQYF	TRBV7-2	-	TRBJ2-3	-
TGCGCCAGCAGCCTCGTTGGGGCGGGACTAGCGGGAGACGAGCAGTACTTC	CASSLVGAGLAGDEQYF	TRBV4-1	few	TRBJ2-7	TRBD2
TGTGCCAGCAGCTCGGGGGGGCAATCCTACAATGAGCAGTTCTTC	CASSSGGQSYNEQFF	TRBV5-4	-	TRBJ2-1	TRBD2
TGTGCCAGCAGCTTAAGGAGGGGTGACTACGAGCAGTACTTC	CASSLRRGDYEQYF	TRBV7-2	-	TRBJ2-7	-
TGTGCCAGCACCCCGTGGAGGAGGAGGGCGGGGGCCAACGTCCTGACTTTC	CASTPWRRRAGANVLTF	TRBV5-6	many	TRBJ2-6	-
TGTGCCAGCAGCTTTATGGTAGCGGGGGAGACCCAGTACTTC	CASSFMVAGETQYF	TRBV7-2	-	TRBJ2-5	TRBD2
TGTGCCAGCAGTGAGAACCCGGGACAGGGGGCAGATACGCAGTATTTT	CASSENPGQGADTQYF	TRBV6-1	few	TRBJ2-3	TRBD1